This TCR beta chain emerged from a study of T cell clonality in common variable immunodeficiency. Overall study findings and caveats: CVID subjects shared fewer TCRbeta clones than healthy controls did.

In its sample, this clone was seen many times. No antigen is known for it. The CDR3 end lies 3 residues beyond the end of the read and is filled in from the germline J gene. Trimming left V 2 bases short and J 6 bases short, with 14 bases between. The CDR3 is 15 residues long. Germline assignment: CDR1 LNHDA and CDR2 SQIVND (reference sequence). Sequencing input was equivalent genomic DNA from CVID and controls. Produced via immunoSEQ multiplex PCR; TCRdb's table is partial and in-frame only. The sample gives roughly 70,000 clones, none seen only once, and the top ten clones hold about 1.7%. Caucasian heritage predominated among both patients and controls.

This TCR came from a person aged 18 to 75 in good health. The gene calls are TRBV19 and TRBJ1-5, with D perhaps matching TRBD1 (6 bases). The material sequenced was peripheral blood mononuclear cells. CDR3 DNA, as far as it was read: TGTGCCAGTAGTATATCTGGTCAGGGGCTTCAGCCC. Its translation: CASSISGQGLQP. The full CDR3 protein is CASSISGQGLQPQHF.